The rows below give T cell receptor beta chains drawn from one sample of a study of blood T cell repertoires in COVID-19. Using immunoSEQ multiplex PCR, the repertoire was profiled, and TCRdb retains in-frame clones only, with some absent. This table holds 15,000 to 17,000 clones, around 86% found once. Input material: peripheral blood. All receptors derive from an elderly man with active or convalescent COVID-19. The CDR3 runs from the conserved cysteine through the conserved F or W. D genes are given only for firm matches. Part of the rows lack a size; the others show once, few, many or a class for expanded clones.

NA	TRBV24-1	TRBJ2-7	NA	TGTGCCACCGGTGGGGCAGGGAACTCCTACGAGCAGTACTTC	CATGGAGNSYEQYF
NA	TRBV18	TRBJ1-4	TRBD1	TGTGCCAGCTCACCGCCGGGACAGGGAAGAGAAAAACTGTTTTTT	CASSPPGQGREKLFF
NA	TRBV5-1	TRBJ1-5	NA	TGCGCCAGCAGCTTGGAGGGGTATAGCAATCAGCCCCAGCATTTT	CASSLEGYSNQPQHF
NA	TRBV23-1	TRBJ2-6	NA	TGCGCCAGCGCGGCGGGGGCAGAGGCCAACGTCCTGACTTTC	CASAAGAEANVLTF
NA	TRBV28	TRBJ2-2	TRBD2	TGTGCCAGCCTGCTTCTAGCGGGGGGGCCAAAGGAAACCGGGGAGCTGTTTTTT	CASLLLAGGPKETGELFF
once	TRBV9	TRBJ2-7	TRBD1	TGTGCCAGCAGCGCAAAGACCGGGACAGAAACCTACGAGCAGTACTTC	CASSAKTGTETYEQYF
NA	TRBV5-1	TRBJ2-3	NA	TGCGCCAGCAGTATTGGACAGACCACAGATACGCAGTATTTT	CASSIGQTTDTQYF
once	TRBV21-1	TRBJ1-5	NA	TGTGCCAGCAGCAGAGAGGACAGGAGGGTGGATCAGCCCCAGCATTTT	CASSREDRRVDQPQHF
NA	TRBV5-4	TRBJ2-1	TRBD2	TGTGCCAGCAGCCTTGGAGCGGGGCGGAGCTCCTACAATGAGCAGTTCTTC	CASSLGAGRSSYNEQFF
NA	TRBV2	TRBJ2-7	NA	TGTGCCAGCAGTGTCGGGTGGCAGGGAGGCGAGCAGTACTTC	CASSVGWQGGEQYF
NA	TRBV6-1	TRBJ2-5	NA	TGTGCCAGCAGTGAATGGGTAACAGGGCCCCCAGAGACCCAGTACTTC	CASSEWVTGPPETQYF
NA	TRBV6-5	TRBJ2-5	NA	TGTGCCAGCAGTTACGAGGGGGACCAGTACTTC	CASSYEGDQYF
NA	TRBV2	TRBJ2-5	TRBD2	TGTACCAGCAGTGGGCGGACTAGCGGCCAAGAGACCCAGTACTTC	CTSSGRTSGQETQYF
NA	TRBV7-3	TRBJ2-1	TRBD1	TGTGCCAGCAGCTTATCGGGACAGGGGGCTGAGCAGTTCTTC	CASSLSGQGAEQFF
once	TRBV2	TRBJ1-1	NA	TGTGCCAGCAGACCGACAGCGAACACTGAAGCTTTCTTT	CASRPTANTEAFF
NA	TRBV6-5	TRBJ1-5	NA	TGTGCCAGCAGAAGATGGGAGTGGGACAATCAGCCCCAGCATTTT	CASRRWEWDNQPQHF
NA	TRBV2	TRBJ2-2	NA	TGTGCCAGCAGTGGAACAGCTACCGGGGAGCTGTTTTTT	CASSGTATGELFF
NA	TRBV24-1	TRBJ2-5	TRBD2	TGTGCCACCAGTGACCCTTCGCGGGGGGTCGAGACCCAGTACTTC	CATSDPSRGVETQYF
NA	TRBV9	TRBJ2-2	TRBD2	TGTGCCAGCTCCCCGAAGGCGGGGGGGTCCGGGGAGCTGTTTTTT	CASSPKAGGSGELFF
NA	TRBV7-3	TRBJ1-1	NA	TGTGCCAGCAGGAAGGAACCCCGGGTCACTGAAGCTTTCTTT	CASRKEPRVTEAFF
NA	TRBV5-6	TRBJ2-6	TRBD1	TGTGCCAGCAGCCTAACGAAAAGGACAGGTGGTTCTGGGGCCAACGTCCTGACTTTC	CASSLTKRTGGSGANVLTF
few	TRBV7-2	TRBJ2-2	NA	TGTGCCAGCAGCTTAGGCCGCCAGTACACCGGGGAGCTGTTTTTT	CASSLGRQYTGELFF
NA	TRBV7-2	TRBJ1-1	NA	TGTGCCAGCAGCATAGGGTTGAGGGAGGAAGCTTTCTTT	CASSIGLREEAFF
NA	TRBV27	TRBJ1-1	NA	TGTGCCAGCAGTTTGGGGGGGCCGGCCACTGAAGCTTTCTTT	CASSLGGPATEAFF
NA	TRBV16	TRBJ1-5	NA	TGTGCCAGCAGCCAATTGAGGGAGGCGGTAGGTGTGGTCAATCAGCCCCAGCATTTT	CASSQLREAVGVVNQPQHF
once	TRBV4-2	TRBJ1-2	NA	TGTGCCAGCAGCCTCGACAGTCAGGAGGGCTATGGCTACACCTTC	CASSLDSQEGYGYTF
few	TRBV6-5	TRBJ1-2	NA	TGTGCCAGCAGTTCAAGGGACACGGCTAACTATGGCTACACCTTC	CASSSRDTANYGYTF
NA	TRBV2	TRBJ2-5	TRBD1	TGTGCCAGCAGAGCCGGACAGGGGAGGTCCGAGACCCAGTACTTC	CASRAGQGRSETQYF
once	TRBV6-5	TRBJ1-3	NA	TGTGCCAGCAGTCTTATCTCTGGAAACACCATATATTTT	CASSLISGNTIYF
NA	TRBV4-1	TRBJ1-1	TRBD1	TGCGCCAGCAGCCTCGACAGGGGGCTTACTGAAGCTTTCTTT	CASSLDRGLTEAFF
NA	TRBV5-4	TRBJ1-6	NA	TGTGCCAGCAGCTTACCTACAGCCTATAATTCACCCCTCCACTTT	CASSLPTAYNSPLHF
NA	TRBV30	TRBJ1-1	TRBD1	TGTGCCTGGAGGTTAGACAGGGAGGTTGCTTTCTTT	CAWRLDREVAFF
NA	TRBV4-3	TRBJ1-6	NA	TGCGCCAGCAGCCAAGGGGCTGGCTCCTATAATTCACCCCTCCACTTT	CASSQGAGSYNSPLHF
NA	TRBV7-9	TRBJ1-3	TRBD1	TGTGCCAGCAGCGGACAGGGGCTGTTGAGGGGAAACACCATATATTTT	CASSGQGLLRGNTIYF
NA	TRBV13	TRBJ2-2	TRBD1	TGTGCCAGCAGCTCCCGGACAGGGGGGAAAACCGGGGAGCTGTTTTTT	CASSSRTGGKTGELFF
NA	TRBV19	TRBJ2-2	NA	TGTGCCAGTAGTATAGGAGGCAGAGACACCGGGGAGCTGTTTTTT	CASSIGGRDTGELFF
NA	TRBV7-9	TRBJ2-5	TRBD2	TGTGCCAGCAGCCTCAGAGGACTAGCCGTACGAGAGACCCAGTACTTC	CASSLRGLAVRETQYF
NA	TRBV5-1	TRBJ2-3	NA	TGCGCCAGCAGCTTGTCTATACAGAGCACAGATACGCAGTATTTT	CASSLSIQSTDTQYF
NA	TRBV28	TRBJ1-1	NA	TGTGCCAGCAGTCCCCTTAGCGGTAACGGTTTCTTT	CASSPLSGNGFF
NA	TRBV2	TRBJ1-6	NA	TGTGCCAGCAGTGAAGGCAACGGTAATTCACCCCTCCACTTT	CASSEGNGNSPLHF
NA	TRBV28	TRBJ2-7	TRBD1	TGTGCCAGCATCACTTCGATCGGACAGGGTCGCGAGCAGTACTTC	CASITSIGQGREQYF
NA	TRBV12-5	TRBJ2-7	NA	TGTGCTAGTGGTTTGGTAATCCTGATAGTCTACCAGGCCTACGAGCAGTACTTC	CASGLVILIVYQAYEQYF
NA	TRBV7-2	TRBJ1-2	NA	TGTGCCAGCAGCTTAGCCCGGCAGGGGTCGTACACCTTC	CASSLARQGSYTF
NA	TRBV5-3	TRBJ2-7	NA	TGTGCCCCATCCCCATACGAGCAGTACTTC	CAPSPYEQYF
once	TRBV10-3	TRBJ2-7	TRBD1	TGTGCCATCAGTGCCGGGACAGGGTCCTACGAGCAGTACTTC	CAISAGTGSYEQYF
NA	TRBV5-1	TRBJ1-1	NA	TGCGCCAGCAGCGTCCAGGGTCAGAACACTGAAGCTTTCTTT	CASSVQGQNTEAFF
few	TRBV4-2	TRBJ2-1	NA	TGTGCCAGCAGCCCTATCCCTTCCCTTCTCGGACATAATCCAAGGACAGAGCAGTTCTTC	CASSPIPSLLGHNPRTEQFF
NA	TRBV6-5	TRBJ2-7	NA	TGTGCCAGCACCCTGGACACCGTCGGGGAGCAGTACTTC	CASTLDTVGEQYF